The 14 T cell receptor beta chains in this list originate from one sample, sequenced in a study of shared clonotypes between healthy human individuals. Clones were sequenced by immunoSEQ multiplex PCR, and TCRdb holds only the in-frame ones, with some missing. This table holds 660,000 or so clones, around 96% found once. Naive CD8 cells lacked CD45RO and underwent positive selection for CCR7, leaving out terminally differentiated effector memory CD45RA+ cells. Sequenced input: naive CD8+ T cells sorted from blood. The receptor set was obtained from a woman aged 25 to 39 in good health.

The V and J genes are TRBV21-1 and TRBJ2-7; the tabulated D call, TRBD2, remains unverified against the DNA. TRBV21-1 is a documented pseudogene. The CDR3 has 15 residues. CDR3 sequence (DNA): TGTGCCAGCAGCAAAGGCGGGAGCCTCTCCTACGAGCAGTACTTC. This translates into CASSKGGSLSYEQYF.

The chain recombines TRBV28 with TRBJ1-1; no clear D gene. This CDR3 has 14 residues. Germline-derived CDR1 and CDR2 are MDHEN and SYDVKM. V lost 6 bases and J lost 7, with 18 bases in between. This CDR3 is CASSLGGSGVEAFF. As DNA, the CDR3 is TGTGCCAGCAGCCTGGGCGGCAGTGGGGTTGAAGCTTTCTTT.

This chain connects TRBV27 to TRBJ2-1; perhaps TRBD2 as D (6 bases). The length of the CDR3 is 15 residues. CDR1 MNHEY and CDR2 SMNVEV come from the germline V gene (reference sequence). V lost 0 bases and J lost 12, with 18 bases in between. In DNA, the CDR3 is TGTGCCAGCAGTTTATCGGTTGGAGGGGAAATAGGGCAGTTCTTC. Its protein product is CASSLSVGGEIGQFF.

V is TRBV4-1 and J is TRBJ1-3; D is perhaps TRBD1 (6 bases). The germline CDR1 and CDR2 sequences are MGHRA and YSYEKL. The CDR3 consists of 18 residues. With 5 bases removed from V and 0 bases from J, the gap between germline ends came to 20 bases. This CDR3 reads CASSYKTTGNSSGNTIYF. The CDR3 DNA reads TGCGCCAGCAGCTACAAGACGACAGGTAACTCCTCTGGAAACACCATATATTTT.

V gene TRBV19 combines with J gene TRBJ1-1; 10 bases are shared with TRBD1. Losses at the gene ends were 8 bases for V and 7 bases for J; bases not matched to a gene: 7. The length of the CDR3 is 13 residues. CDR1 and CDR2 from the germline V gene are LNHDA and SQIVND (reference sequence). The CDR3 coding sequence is TGTGCCAGTGGGTGGACAGGGGGATTTGAAGCTTTCTTT. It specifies CASGWTGGFEAFF.

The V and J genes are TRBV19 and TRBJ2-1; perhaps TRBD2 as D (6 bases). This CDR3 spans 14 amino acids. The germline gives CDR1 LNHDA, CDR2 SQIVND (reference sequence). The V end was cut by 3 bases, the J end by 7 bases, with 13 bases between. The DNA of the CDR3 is TGTGCCAGTAGTATGGGCATCCGGGGGAATGAGCAGTTCTTC. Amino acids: CASSMGIRGNEQFF.

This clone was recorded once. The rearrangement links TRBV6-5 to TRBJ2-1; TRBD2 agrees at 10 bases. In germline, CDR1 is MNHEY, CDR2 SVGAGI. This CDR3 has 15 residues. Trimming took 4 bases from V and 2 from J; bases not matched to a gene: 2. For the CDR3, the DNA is TGTGCCAGCAGTTCAGGACTAGCGGCCTACAATGAGCAGTTCTTC. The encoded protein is CASSSGLAAYNEQFF.

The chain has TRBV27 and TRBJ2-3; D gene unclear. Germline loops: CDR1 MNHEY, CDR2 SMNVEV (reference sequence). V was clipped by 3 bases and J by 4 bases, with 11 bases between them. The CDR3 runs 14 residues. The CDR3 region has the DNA TGTGCCAGCAGTTTTTCTAGACCCCCAGATACGCAGTATTTT. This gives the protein CASSFSRPPDTQYF.

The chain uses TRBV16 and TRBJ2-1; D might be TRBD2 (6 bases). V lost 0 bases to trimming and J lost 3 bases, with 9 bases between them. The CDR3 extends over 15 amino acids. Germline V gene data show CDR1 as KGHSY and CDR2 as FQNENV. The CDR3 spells CASSQSSAGYNEQFF. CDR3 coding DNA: TGTGCCAGCAGCCAATCCTCAGCGGGCTACAATGAGCAGTTCTTC.

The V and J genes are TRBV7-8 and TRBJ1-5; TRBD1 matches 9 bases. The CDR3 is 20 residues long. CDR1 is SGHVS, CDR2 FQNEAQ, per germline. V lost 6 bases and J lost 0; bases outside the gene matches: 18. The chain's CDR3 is CASSWGRGGTGPYSNQPQHF. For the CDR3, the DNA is TGTGCCAGCAGTTGGGGCCGGGGGGGGACAGGGCCTTATAGCAATCAGCCCCAGCATTTT.

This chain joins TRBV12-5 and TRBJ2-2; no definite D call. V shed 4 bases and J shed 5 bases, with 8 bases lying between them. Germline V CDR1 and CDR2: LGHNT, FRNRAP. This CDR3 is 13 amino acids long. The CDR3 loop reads CASGSSGTGELFF. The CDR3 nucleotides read TGTGCTAGTGGTTCCTCCGGTACCGGGGAGCTGTTTTTT.

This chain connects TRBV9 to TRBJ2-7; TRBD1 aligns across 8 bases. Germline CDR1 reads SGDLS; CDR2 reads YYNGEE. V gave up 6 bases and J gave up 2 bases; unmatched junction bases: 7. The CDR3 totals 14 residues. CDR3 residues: CASNAGQGPYEQYF. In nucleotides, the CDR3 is TGTGCCAGCAACGCCGGACAGGGACCCTACGAGCAGTACTTC.

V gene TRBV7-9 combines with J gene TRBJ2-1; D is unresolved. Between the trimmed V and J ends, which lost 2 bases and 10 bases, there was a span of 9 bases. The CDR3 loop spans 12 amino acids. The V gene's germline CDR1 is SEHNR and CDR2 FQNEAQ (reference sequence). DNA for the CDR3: TGTGCCAGCAGCTTATCGGGTCGGGAGCAGTTCTTC. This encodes CASSLSGREQFF.

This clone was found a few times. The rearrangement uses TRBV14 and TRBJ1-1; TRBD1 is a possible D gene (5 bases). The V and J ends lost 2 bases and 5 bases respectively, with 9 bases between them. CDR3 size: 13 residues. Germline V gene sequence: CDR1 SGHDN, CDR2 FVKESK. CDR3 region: CASSQKGATEAFF. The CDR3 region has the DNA TGTGCCAGCAGCCAAAAAGGGGCGACTGAAGCTTTCTTT.